This T cell receptor (beta chain) emerged from a study of beta chain features in type 1 diabetes. Remarks on this clone: Its specificity is not known.

Study-wide results and caveats: Compared with healthy donors, patients appeared to share more similar naive, central memory and regulatory TCRB repertoires. Shorter TCRB CDR3s, moderately but significantly so, marked every one of the four CD4+ subsets in Type 1 diabetes patients.

Researchers reported sorting CD4+ naive, central memory, regulatory and stem cell-like memory cells via CD45RO/CCR7/CD25/CD127/CD95/CD27. Germline CDR1 and CDR2: SGHTA and FQGNSA. CDR3 length: 14 residues. Trimming cost V 0 bases and J 1 base, with 7 bases left between them. Since all of the isolated RNA was reverse transcribed, expressed TCRB transcripts were what got sequenced. For naive, central memory and regulatory T cell samples, reads averaged around 3.8 million. Here immunoSEQ multiplex PCR was the method, and the copy in TCRdb shows in-frame clones only, minus some. Of fewer than 30,000 clones listed, 69% were seen once; the top ten hold about 3.9%.

The receptor was derived from a man aged 18-30 years with type 1 diabetes. Sample: Tregs from blood. This chain uses TRBV7-2 with TRBJ2-7, with D maybe TRBD1 (5 bases). CDR3 amino acids: CASSLAGPSYEQYF. The CDR3 DNA reads as TGTGCCAGCAGCTTAGCGGGGCCGTCCTACGAGCAGTACTTC. The full variable domain, completed using reference TRBV7-2 and TRBJ2-7, is GAGVSQSPSNKVTEKGKDVELRCDPISGHTALYWYRQSLGQGLEFLIYFQGNSAPDKSGLPSDRFSAERTGGSVSTLTIQRTQQEDSAVYLCASSLAGPSYEQYFGPGTRLTVT.